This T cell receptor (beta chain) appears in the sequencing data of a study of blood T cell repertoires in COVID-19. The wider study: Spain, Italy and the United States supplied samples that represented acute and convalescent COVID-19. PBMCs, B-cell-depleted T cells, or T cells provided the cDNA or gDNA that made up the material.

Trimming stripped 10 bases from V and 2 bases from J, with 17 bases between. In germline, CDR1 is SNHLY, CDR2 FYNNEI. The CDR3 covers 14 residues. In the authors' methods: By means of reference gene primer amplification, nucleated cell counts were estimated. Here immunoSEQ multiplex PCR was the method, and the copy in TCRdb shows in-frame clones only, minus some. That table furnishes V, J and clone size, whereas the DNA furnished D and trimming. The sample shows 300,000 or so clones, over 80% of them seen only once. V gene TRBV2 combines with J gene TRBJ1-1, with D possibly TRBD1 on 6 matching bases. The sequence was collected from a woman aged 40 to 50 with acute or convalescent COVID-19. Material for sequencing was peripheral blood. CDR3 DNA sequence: TGTGCCACCCTTAGGGCAGGGGAAAACACTGAAGCTTTCTTT. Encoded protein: CATLRAGENTEAFF.